The rows below give T cell receptor beta chains drawn from one sample of a study of patients and donors after allogeneic stem cell transplantation. TCRdb redid the calling of the RT-PCR reads with MiXCR, one entry per CDR3 protein. The data contain approximately 210,000 distinct CDR3 sequences, more than 35% of them singletons. The sample taken for sequencing was blood, either unsorted or a sorted T cell fraction (not recorded which). These receptors all come from a human donor who was either an allogeneic HSCT recipient or a stem cell or donor lymphocyte infusion donor (not recorded which). It is not recorded whose cells these are; they may come from a transplant donor. CDR3s include the opening cysteine and the closing phenylalanine or tryptophan. Each record gives: V gene, D gene, CDR3 protein. D genes are given only for firm matches.

v_call: TRBV12-3/TRBV12-4
d_call: NA
cdr3_aa: CASSLGRGWDTGELFF

v_call: TRBV2
d_call: NA
cdr3_aa: CASSEGSLNNQPQHF

v_call: TRBV4-2
d_call: NA
cdr3_aa: CASSQGVAGGGNEQFF

v_call: TRBV4-2
d_call: NA
cdr3_aa: CASSQGFGRDHNEQFF

v_call: TRBV2
d_call: NA
cdr3_aa: CASSFTEAFF

v_call: TRBV12-3/TRBV12-4
d_call: NA
cdr3_aa: CASSDSASSYNEQFF

v_call: TRBV12-3/TRBV12-4
d_call: NA
cdr3_aa: CASSSPGWNYEQFF

v_call: TRBV20-1
d_call: TRBD1
cdr3_aa: CSASDYLGQALYGYTF

v_call: TRBV28
d_call: NA
cdr3_aa: CASTLGFGETQYF

v_call: TRBV20-1
d_call: NA
cdr3_aa: CSARLVTEAFF

v_call: TRBV5-6
d_call: NA
cdr3_aa: CASSFRTVGMNTEAFF

v_call: TRBV12-3/TRBV12-4
d_call: NA
cdr3_aa: CASSLGGGVDEKLFF

v_call: TRBV27
d_call: NA
cdr3_aa: CASSLSSPGEQYF

v_call: TRBV19
d_call: NA
cdr3_aa: CASSIEAPFYNEQFF

v_call: TRBV6-5
d_call: NA
cdr3_aa: CASSSSPSGISGELFF

v_call: TRBV5-1
d_call: TRBD2
cdr3_aa: CASTGGDGYNEQFF

v_call: TRBV20-1
d_call: NA
cdr3_aa: CSVGTFNTGELFF

v_call: TRBV4-3
d_call: TRBD1
cdr3_aa: CASSQDLTGTANTIYF

v_call: TRBV6-6
d_call: NA
cdr3_aa: CASSYSSPGNTIYF

v_call: TRBV29-1
d_call: NA
cdr3_aa: CSVSGSSSYGYTF

v_call: TRBV15
d_call: NA
cdr3_aa: CATSRDLGGWLNNSPLHF

v_call: TRBV5-5
d_call: NA
cdr3_aa: CASSDDTTTYEQYF

v_call: TRBV9
d_call: NA
cdr3_aa: CASSVAPPGETQYF

v_call: TRBV24-1
d_call: TRBD1
cdr3_aa: CATSDRGQGLNEQFF